One and the same sample provided the 4 T cell receptor beta chains below, sequenced in a study of cytomegalovirus exposure and HLA in healthy donors. PCR primers comprised 60 Vbeta and 13 Jbeta primers. Assay used: immunoSEQ multiplex PCR; TCRdb lists only in-frame clones, some missing. The sample records about 140,000 clones, about 80% being singletons. Sequencing was done on a sample of PBMCs. Receptors originate from a man between 40 and 49 years old in good health and CMV-seronegative.

CDR3 in amino acids: CASSYSPGGEAFF. The CDR3 region has the DNA TGTGCCAGCAGTTACTCTCCAGGGGGAGAAGCTTTCTTT. The V gene is TRBV6-5, the J gene TRBJ1-1; TRBD1 aligns across 7 bases. This CDR3 is 13 amino acids long. The V and J ends lost 0 bases and 8 bases, in that order; junction bases with no gene match: 3. Germline CDR1 reads MNHEY; CDR2 reads SVGAGI.

This clone was detected a few times. The chain joins TRBV5-4 to TRBJ1-1; no reliable D call. Germline V gives CDR1 SGHNT, CDR2 YYREEE (reference sequence). Trimming took 2 bases from V and 1 from J, leaving 9 bases between them. The CDR3 has 14 amino acids. The chain's CDR3 is CASSLSGQNTEAFF. In DNA, the CDR3 is TGTGCCAGCAGCTTATCAGGCCAGAACACTGAAGCTTTCTTT.

This chain uses TRBV10-1 with TRBJ2-7; tentative D call: TRBD2 (6 bases). The CDR3 runs to 15 residues. Trimming cost V 1 base and J 3 bases, with 13 bases left between them. Germline V gene lookup returns CDR1 WNHNN and CDR2 SYGVQD (reference sequence). The CDR3 spells CASSEWGVNVYEQYF. In DNA form, the CDR3 reads TGCGCCAGCAGTGAGTGGGGGGTAAACGTCTACGAGCAGTACTTC.

This rearrangement joins TRBV9 to TRBJ2-1, with D possibly TRBD2 on 5 matching bases. CDR1 is SGDLS, CDR2 YYNGEE, per germline. Trimming stripped 3 bases from V and 4 bases from J, with 23 bases between. CDR3 length equals 18 residues. The CDR3 DNA sequence: TGTGCCAGCAGCGAACCCTGGACTGGTCACGAGGTATACAATGAGCAGTTCTTC. Translated: CASSEPWTGHEVYNEQFF. Full variable domain (outside the CDR3, taken from reference TRBV9 and TRBJ2-1): DSGVTQTPKHLITATGQRVTLRCSPRSGDLSVYWYQQSLDQGLQFLIQYYNGEERAKGNILERFSAQQFPDLHSELNLSSLELGDSALYFCASSEPWTGHEVYNEQFFGPGTRLTVL.